The 28 T cell receptor beta chains below come from one sample, sequenced in a study of regulatory T cells in long-lasting Graves disease. CDR3 regions were amplified by Arm-PCR using iRepertoire HTBI primers to build TCR beta libraries. Via MiXCR, TCRdb re-called the multiplex PCR reads, giving one row per CDR3 protein. The sample lists about 240,000 distinct CDR3 sequences; 20% to 25% were seen once. Specified time point: newly diagnosed GD, antithyroid drugs for less than 3 months. PBMC-derived RNA was used for the TCR library. Sample: peripheral blood mononuclear cells (PBMCs), taken at new diagnosis, from a patient treated with antithyroid drugs. These receptors were taken from a female donor with Graves disease.

V is TRBV25-1 and J is TRBJ1-1; no clear D. V was clipped by 2 bases and J by 6 bases, with 16 bases between them. CDR3 length: 15 residues. CDR1 and CDR2 (germline): MGHDK, SYGVNS. The CDR3 here is CASSENSLVGAEAFF. For the CDR3, the DNA is TGTGCCAGCAGTGAAAACTCTCTTGTGGGAGCTGAAGCTTTCTTT.

This clonotype was seen at least ten times. The chain has TRBV28 and TRBJ2-5; 9 bases match TRBD1. V dropped 2 bases and J dropped 0; count of bases not matched to a gene: 4. Germline V CDR1 and CDR2: MDHEN, SYDVKM. The CDR3 totals 16 residues. The CDR3 reads CASSLTTGGYQETQYF. CDR3 bases: TGTGCCAGCAGTTTAACGACAGGGGGTTACCAAGAGACCCAGTACTTC.

This clonotype was seen repeatedly, ten times or more. The chain recombines TRBV2 with TRBJ1-5; D is possibly TRBD1 (6 bases). The CDR3 has 16 amino acids. Germline V lookup: CDR1 SNHLY, CDR2 FYNNEI. V gave up 0 bases and J gave up 7 bases, with 16 bases separating them. The DNA of the CDR3 is TGTGCCAGCAGTGAAGCGAAGGGGGGGACGGTACAGCCCCAGCATTTT. Amino acid sequence: CASSEAKGGTVQPQHF.

This clonotype occurred many times. The chain carries TRBV28 and TRBJ1-2; D might be TRBD1 (5 bases). CDR1 and CDR2 from the germline V gene are MDHEN and SYDVKM. Trimming removed 6 bases from V and 4 bases from J, with 18 bases in between. This CDR3 region has 15 residues. The CDR3 loop is CASRGYGGGSYGYTF. In nucleotides, the CDR3 is TGTGCCAGCAGGGGATACGGGGGGGGAAGCTATGGCTACACCTTC.

About this clonotype: A far larger clone is one base from this, pointing to a likely read error. The rearrangement uses TRBV11-2 and TRBJ2-7; no clear D gene. Germline values: CDR1 SGHAT, CDR2 FQNNGV. This CDR3 is 14 amino acids long. V was shortened by 4 bases and J by 7 bases, with 17 bases between the two germline ends. The CDR3 spells CASSSALVGNEQYF. CDR3 nucleotide sequence: TGTGCCAGCAGCTCAGCCCTGGTTGGCAATGAGCAGTACTTC. Full variable domain (remainder filled in from reference TRBV11-2 and TRBJ2-7): EAGVAQSPRYKIIEKRQSVAFWCNPISGHATLYWYQQILGQGPKLLIQFQNNGVVDDSQLPKDRFSAERLKGVDSTLKIQPAKLEDSAVYLCASSSALVGNEQYFGPGTRLTVT.

This clonotype was counted ten times or more. The chain joins TRBV12-3 or TRBV12-4 to TRBJ2-7; 8 bases are a match to TRBD2. The CDR3 covers 15 residues. The V gene end was trimmed by 6 bases and the J gene end by 4 bases; junction bases not matched to a gene: 11. Here the CDR3 reads CASRPLSGGRYEQYF. The DNA for the CDR3 is TGTGCCAGCAGGCCACTATCGGGAGGGCGATACGAGCAGTACTTC.

The table lists this clonotype with many counts. The gene calls are TRBV7-6 and TRBJ1-1, with unresolved D. The CDR3 spans 14 residues. Germline V lookup: CDR1 SGHVS, CDR2 FNYEAQ. V dropped 5 bases and J dropped 1 base, with 11 bases sitting between them. CDR3 protein: CASSLFGENTEAFF. The CDR3 region has the DNA TGTGCCAGCAGCCTTTTTGGGGAGAACACTGAAGCTTTCTTT. The variable domain in full, completed from reference TRBV7-6 and TRBJ1-1, reads GAGVSQSPRYKVTKRGQDVALRCDPISGHVSLYWYRQALGQGPEFLTYFNYEAQQDKSGLPNDRFSAERPEGSISTLTIQRTEQRDSAMYRCASSLFGENTEAFFGQGTRLTVV.

The sample holds many counts of this clonotype. The chain links TRBV28 to TRBJ2-7; 7 bases are a match to TRBD2. Germline V gene sequence: CDR1 MDHEN, CDR2 SYDVKM. The CDR3 is made up of 14 amino acids. V lost 4 bases to trimming and J lost 6 bases; unmatched junction nucleotides: 9. DNA for the CDR3: TGTGCCAGCAGTTCCGGGACGGGAGGTCTCGAGCAGTACTTC. This translates into CASSSGTGGLEQYF.

This clonotype came up a few times. The chain couples TRBV5-6 to TRBJ2-7, with no clear D. V gave up 6 bases and J gave up 4 bases, with 14 bases separating them. The CDR3 loop spans 13 amino acids. Germline CDR1 is SGHDT and CDR2 is YYEEEE. The CDR3 DNA reads TGTGCCAGCACCAACCCCTACAGTTACGAGCAGTACTTC. Protein sequence: CASTNPYSYEQYF.

The sample holds many counts of this clonotype. J is TRBJ2-3 and V is TRBV20-1; 7 nucleotides match TRBD2. The CDR3 runs 14 residues. With V trimmed by 1 base and J by 6 bases, 7 bases remained unmatched. CDR1 and CDR2 from the germline V gene are DFQATT and SNEGSKA (reference sequence). Here the CDR3 DNA reads TGCAGTGCTAGAGTGGCGGGAGAATCGGATACGCAGTATTTT. As protein: CSARVAGESDTQYF.

The V call is TRBV7-2, the J call TRBJ2-5; 9 positions agree with TRBD1. CDR1 is SGHTA, CDR2 FQGNSA, per germline. There are 15 residues in the CDR3. J was trimmed by 0 bases and V by 3 bases; bases with no gene match: 2. The CDR3 nucleotides read TGTGCCAGCAGCTTTGGGACAGGGAACCAAGAGACCCAGTACTTC. Translating gives CASSFGTGNQETQYF.

This clonotype was seen many times. V and J are TRBV7-9 and TRBJ2-2; D may correspond to TRBD1 or TRBD2 (5 bases each). CDR1 and CDR2 from the germline V gene are SEHNR and FQNEAQ (reference sequence). The CDR3 contains 15 residues. V was pared by 3 bases and J by 5 bases, with 13 bases between. CDR3 bases: TGTGCCAGCAGCTTTCGTGGGACGGTTACCGGGGAGCTGTTTTTT. It yields the protein CASSFRGTVTGELFF.

On this clonotype itself: A junction boundary mismatches the germline segment, possibly from a read error. The V and J genes are TRBV7-2 and TRBJ2-7; 13 bases are shared with TRBD2. There are 19 residues in the CDR3. CDR1 and CDR2 from the germline V gene are SGHTA and FQGNSA. DNA of the CDR3: TGCGCCAGCAGCCGACTGACTAGCGGGAGGAGTCGAGTGGCCTACGAGCAGTACTTC. As protein: CASSRLTSGRSRVAYEQYF.

This rearrangement joins TRBV5-4 to TRBJ2-2, with a tentative D call TRBD2 (6 bases). The CDR3 has 16 residues. Germline-derived CDR1 and CDR2 are SGHNT and YYREEE (reference sequence). Trimming left V 5 bases short and J 1 base short, with 15 bases between. The CDR3 region has the DNA TGTGCCAGCAGTCCCGGGGGTTTTGGGAACACCGGGGAGCTGTTTTTT. Its translation is CASSPGGFGNTGELFF.

Ten or more counts support this clonotype. The V and J genes are TRBV12-3 or TRBV12-4 and TRBJ2-1, with 14 bases that match TRBD2. The CDR3 consists of 13 residues. The junction had 1 base not matched to a gene; V was cut back by 3 bases and J by 12 bases. CDR3 amino acids: CASSLTSGGVQFF. For the CDR3, the DNA is TGTGCCAGCAGTTTGACTAGCGGGGGGGTGCAGTTCTTC.

V and J are TRBV7-9 and TRBJ1-4; 9 bases are shared with TRBD1. V dropped 1 base and J dropped 2; count of bases not matched to a gene: 2. This CDR3 contains 16 residues. CDR1 and CDR2 (germline): SEHNR, FQNEAQ (reference sequence). CDR3 DNA sequence: TGTGCCAGCAGCTTAGGGGGGACAGGGACTAATGAAAAACTGTTTTTT. This gives the protein CASSLGGTGTNEKLFF.

This clonotype was detected ten times or more. This sequence joins TRBV7-2 and TRBJ1-6, with D hard to call. With 4 bases removed from V and 9 bases from J, the gap between germline ends came to 10 bases. There are 13 residues in the CDR3. CDR1 and CDR2 from the germline V gene are SGHTA and FQGNSA. This chain's CDR3 is CASSSQMRSPLHF. CDR3 bases: TGTGCCAGCAGCTCTCAAATGCGTTCACCCCTCCACTTT.

Many counts were recorded for this clonotype. The chain combines TRBV2 with TRBJ1-1; no clear D gene. V shed 2 bases and J shed 5 bases, with 6 bases lying between them. The CDR3 consists of 12 residues. Germline loops: CDR1 SNHLY, CDR2 FYNNEI. The chain's CDR3 is CASSERVTEAFF. CDR3 DNA sequence: TGTGCCAGCAGTGAACGGGTGACTGAAGCTTTCTTT.

Ten or more counts support this clonotype. The chain combines TRBV20-1 with TRBJ1-1; D might be TRBD1 (6 bases). The CDR3 extends over 13 amino acids. The V end lost 5 bases, the J end lost 8 bases, and 18 bases lay between the germline ends. Germline V gene sequence: CDR1 DFQATT, CDR2 SNEGSKA (reference sequence). For the CDR3, the DNA is TGCAGTGCTTTGATGGGGGCTAATTTAGAAGCTTTCTTT. This sequence encodes CSALMGANLEAFF.

The sample holds many counts of this clonotype. This chain connects TRBV19 to TRBJ1-1, with a weak D call TRBD1 (5 bases). In germline, CDR1 is LNHDA, CDR2 SQIVND (reference sequence). Trimming pared 3 bases from V and 4 bases from J, leaving 9 bases between. The CDR3 contains 13 residues. The CDR3 region has the DNA TGTGCCAGTAGTATCCAGGGCTTCACTGAAGCTTTCTTT. It codes for CASSIQGFTEAFF.

This clonotype has a handful of counts. This may arise from a read error, as a much more abundant clone is one base away. The rearrangement joins TRBV2 to TRBJ2-7; D unclear. Germline CDR1 SNHLY, CDR2 FYNNEI. There are 11 residues in the CDR3. Trimming took 3 bases from V and 3 from J, leaving 3 bases between them. The CDR3 here is CASSDDYEQYF. CDR3 bases: TGTGCCAGCAGTGATGACTACGAGCAGTACTTC.

This clonotype was detected ten times or more. The chain has TRBV6-5 and TRBJ1-2; D is ambiguous. V was clipped by 4 bases and J by 3 bases, with 15 bases between them. The germline gives CDR1 MNHEY, CDR2 SVGAGI. This CDR3 is 15 amino acids long. Here the CDR3 DNA reads TGTGCCAGCAGTTCAAGAGGGTTCTCGGACTATGGCTACACCTTC. It is translated as CASSSRGFSDYGYTF.

The chain joins TRBV28 to TRBJ2-1, with 9 positions matching TRBD2. The CDR3 is 12 amino acids. From germline, CDR1 is MDHEN and CDR2 SYDVKM. Trimming removed 3 bases from V and 10 bases from J; junction bases left unmatched: 1. In DNA form, the CDR3 reads TGTGCCAGCAGTTTGGCGGGGGGGGAGCAGTTCTTC. It yields the protein CASSLAGGEQFF. Combining the CDR3 with reference TRBV28 and TRBJ2-1 gives the whole variable domain DVKVTQSSRYLVKRTGEKVFLECVQDMDHENMFWYRQDPGLGLRLIYFSYDVKMKEKGDIPEGYSVSREKKERFSLILESASTNQTSMYLCASSLAGGEQFFGPGTRLTVL.

Details on this clonotype: Being one base from a much bigger clone, this may be a read error. A read error is likely, as this CDR3 ends without the conserved phenylalanine or tryptophan. The chain has TRBV4-1 and TRBJ2-7; the D is unclear. V lost 1 base, J lost 0 bases, and 10 bases lay in between. The CDR3 totals 15 residues. Germline loops: CDR1 MGHRA, CDR2 YSYEKL. CDR3 region: CASSQAGYGSYEQYL. CDR3 DNA sequence: TGCGCCAGCAGCCAAGCCGGGTATGGCTCCTACGAGCAGTACCTC.

In this sample, this clonotype turned up many times. The chain combines TRBV3-1 with TRBJ2-3; D could derive from TRBD1 or TRBD2 (7 bases each). Germline V gene lookup returns CDR1 LGHDT and CDR2 YNNKEL (reference sequence). This CDR3 region has 16 residues. V was pared by 0 bases and J by 11 bases, with 21 bases between. The DNA of the CDR3 is TGTGCCAGCAGCCAAGAGGCAGGACAGGTGACGGGAGGGCAGTATTTT. Translation: CASSQEAGQVTGGQYF.

For this clonotype: This sequence is one base from a far larger clone and is likely a read error. The V and J genes are TRBV20-1 and TRBJ2-5; TRBD1 matches 8 bases. The J call is uncertain, as TRBJ2-1 better fits the DNA end. Per germline, CDR1 DFQATT and CDR2 SNEGSKA (reference sequence). This CDR3 is built from 14 residues. CDR3 DNA sequence: TGCAGTGCTAGCGGGATGACAGGGGAATACGAGCAGTTCTTC. Protein product: CSASGMTGEYEQFF.

Details on this clonotype: A much larger clone lies one base from this, so it may be a read error. The V gene is TRBV5-1, the J gene TRBJ2-1; D uncertain. V was clipped by 0 bases and J by 10 bases, with 14 bases between them. CDR3 size: 14 residues. CDR1 is SGHRS and CDR2 is YFSETQ in the germline V gene. CDR3 in amino acids: CASSLGFAGLEQFF. The CDR3, as DNA: TGCGCCAGCAGCTTGGGATTTGCTGGGCTCGAGCAGTTCTTC.

Concerning this clonotype: The conserved phenylalanine or tryptophan normally closing the CDR3 is absent here, so this likely arose from a read error. V usage is TRBV6-2 or TRBV6-3 and J usage is TRBJ2-5; D is ambiguous. This CDR3 is built from 13 residues. The germline gives CDR1 MNHEY, CDR2 SVGEGT. Trimming cost V 1 base and J 2 bases, with 5 bases left between them. CDR3 amino acids: CASSYYLQETQYS. The CDR3 DNA follows: TGTGCCAGCAGTTACTACTTACAAGAGACCCAGTACTCC.